The source of this T cell receptor (beta chain) is a study of cytomegalovirus exposure and HLA in healthy donors. Study information: According to later analysis, the same platform produced the 100 to 150 validation and several hundred first-cohort repertoires. The study's findings and limits: Many donors carried some public TCRs, although rarity characterized most TCR sequences. Cytomegalovirus association was assigned to over 150 TCR beta chains.

Remarks on this clone: The antigen is not known.

Trimming took 5 bases from V and 2 from J, leaving 18 bases between them. The CDR3 has 16 residues. CDR1 and CDR2 from the germline V gene are MNHEY and SMNVEV (reference sequence). Assay: immunoSEQ multiplex PCR; the TCRdb copy retains only in-frame clones and omits some. The sample carries roughly 120,000 clones, about nine tenths recorded once. This sequence was found in a man aged 18 to 35 in good health and CMV-seronegative. Sequenced material: PBMCs. This chain uses TRBV27 with TRBJ2-5, with D maybe TRBD1 (6 bases). The CDR3 loop is CASSPTATGTQETQYF. CDR3 DNA sequence: TGTGCCAGCAGTCCCACCGCCACCGGGACACAAGAGACCCAGTACTTC.